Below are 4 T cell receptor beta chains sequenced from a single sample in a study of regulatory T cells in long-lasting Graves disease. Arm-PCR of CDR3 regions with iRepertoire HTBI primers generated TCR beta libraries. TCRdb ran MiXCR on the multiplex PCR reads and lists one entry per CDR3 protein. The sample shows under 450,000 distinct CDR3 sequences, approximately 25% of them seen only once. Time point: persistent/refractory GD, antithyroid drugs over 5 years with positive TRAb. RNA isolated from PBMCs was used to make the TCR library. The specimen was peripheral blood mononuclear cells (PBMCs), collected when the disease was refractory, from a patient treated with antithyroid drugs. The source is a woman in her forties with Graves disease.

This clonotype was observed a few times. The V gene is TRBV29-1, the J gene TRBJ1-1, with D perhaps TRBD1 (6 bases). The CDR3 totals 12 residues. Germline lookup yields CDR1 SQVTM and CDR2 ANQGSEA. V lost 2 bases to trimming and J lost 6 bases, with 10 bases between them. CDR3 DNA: TGCAGCGTTGAACCTGGACAGCCTGAAGCTTTCTTT. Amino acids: CSVEPGQPEAFF.

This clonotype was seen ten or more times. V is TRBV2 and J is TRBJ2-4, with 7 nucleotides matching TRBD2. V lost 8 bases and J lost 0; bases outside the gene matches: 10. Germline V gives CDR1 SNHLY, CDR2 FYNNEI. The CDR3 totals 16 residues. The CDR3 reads CASGQGGGGAKNIQYF. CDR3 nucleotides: TGTGCCAGCGGGCAGGGTGGCGGGGGAGCCAAAAACATTCAGTACTTC.

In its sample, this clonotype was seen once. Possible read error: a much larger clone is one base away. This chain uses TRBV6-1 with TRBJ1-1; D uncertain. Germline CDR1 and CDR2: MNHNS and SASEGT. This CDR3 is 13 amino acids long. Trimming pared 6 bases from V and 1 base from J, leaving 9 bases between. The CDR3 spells CASRDKGNTEAFF. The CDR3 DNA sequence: TGTGCCAGCAGAGACAAGGGGAACACTGAAGCTTTCTTT.

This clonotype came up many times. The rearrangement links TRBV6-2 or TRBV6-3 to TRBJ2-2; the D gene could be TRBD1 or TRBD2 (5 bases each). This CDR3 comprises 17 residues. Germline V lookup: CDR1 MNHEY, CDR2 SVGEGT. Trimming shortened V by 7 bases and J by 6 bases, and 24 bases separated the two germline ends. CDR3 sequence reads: CASNDIQRTRGSGELFF. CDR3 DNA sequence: TGTGCCAGCAACGACATTCAGCGGACAAGGGGTTCCGGGGAGCTGTTTTTT.